The 27 T cell receptor beta chains below were found in one sample sequenced in a study of PD-L1 blockade in urothelial cancer. Time point defined: peripheral blood 6 weeks after treatment start. Measured with immunoSEQ multiplex PCR; TCRdb has only the in-frame clones, and not every one. Of 25,000 to 35,000 clones listed, roughly 80% are singletons. Source: PBMCs, taken around atezolizumab (anti-PD-L1) treatment. The receptors originated from a man between 65 and 79 years old with urothelial cancer.

The chain carries TRBV5-1 and TRBJ2-7; 12 bases are shared with TRBD2. This CDR3 is built from 15 residues. V was clipped by 3 bases and J by 4 bases; unmatched bases: 5. Germline values: CDR1 SGHRS, CDR2 YFSETQ. In nucleotides, the CDR3 is TGCGCCAGCAGCTGGGGACTAGCGGGTCCTTACGAGCAGTACTTC. Protein sequence: CASSWGLAGPYEQYF. Complete variable domain (other parts from reference TRBV5-1 and TRBJ2-7): KAGVTQTPRYLIKTRGQQVTLSCSPISGHRSVSWYQQTPGQGLQFLFEYFSETQRNKGNFPGRFSGRQFSNSRSEMNVSTLELGDSALYLCASSWGLAGPYEQYFGPGTRLTVT.

Worth noting for this clone: The junction and the germline gene differ at one end; a read error may be behind it. The chain links TRBV7-3 to TRBJ2-2; D possibly corresponds to TRBD1 (5 bases). The CDR3 is 16 residues long. Germline V lookup: CDR1 SGHTA, CDR2 FQGTGA. The CDR3 spells CASSLQSAGNPGELFF. The CDR3 bases are TGTGCCAGCAGCTTACAATCGGCAGGGAACCCCGGGGAGCTGTTTTTT.

The V gene is TRBV7-7, the J gene TRBJ2-3, with D unclear. The germline V and J ends were trimmed by 5 bases and 2 bases, with 8 bases remaining between them. CDR1 is SSHAT, CDR2 FNYEAQ, per germline (reference sequence). The CDR3 length is 13 residues. The CDR3 DNA reads TGTGCCAGCAGCCTTATCCCCACAGATACGCAGTATTTT. It codes for CASSLIPTDTQYF.

V and J are TRBV30 and TRBJ2-7; D is possibly TRBD1 (5 bases). Germline V CDR1 and CDR2: GTSNPN, SVGIG (reference sequence). Trimming pared 3 bases from V and 5 bases from J, leaving 11 bases between. This CDR3 region has 12 residues. CDR3 bases: TGTGCCTGGAGCGCCCAAGGGGACGAGCAGTACTTC. It is translated as CAWSAQGDEQYF.

This chain joins TRBV9 and TRBJ2-1; TRBD2 aligns across 7 bases. Germline V gene sequence: CDR1 SGDLS, CDR2 YYNGEE. J lost 7 bases, V lost 0 bases, and 7 bases had no gene match. CDR3 size: 15 residues. For the CDR3, the DNA is TGTGCCAGCAGCGTAGACGGGGACTATAGAAATGAGCAGTTCTTC. Residues: CASSVDGDYRNEQFF.

This clone was seen a single time. V and J are TRBV15 and TRBJ2-1, with 11 bases aligning to TRBD2. Per germline, CDR1 LNHNV and CDR2 YYDKDF (reference sequence). The CDR3 totals 16 residues. The trim removed 5 bases at V and 5 bases at J, leaving 8 bases unmatched. The CDR3 sequence: CATSLPTSGANNEQFF. CDR3 bases: TGTGCCACCAGCCTCCCGACTAGCGGGGCCAACAATGAGCAGTTCTTC.

V gene TRBV7-9 combines with J gene TRBJ2-1, with D possibly matching TRBD2 (5 bases). The length of the CDR3 is 16 residues. The germline gives CDR1 SEHNR, CDR2 FQNEAQ (reference sequence). Trimming took 3 bases from V and 0 from J, leaving 12 bases between them. This chain's CDR3 is CASSFFQRLSYNEQFF. Here the CDR3 DNA reads TGTGCCAGCAGCTTTTTTCAGCGGCTCTCCTACAATGAGCAGTTCTTC.

V gene TRBV6-5 combines with J gene TRBJ2-2, with TRBD2 matching 11 bases. The CDR3 runs to 16 residues. Losses at the gene ends were 0 bases for V and 8 bases for J; bases not matched to a gene: 5. Germline CDR1 reads MNHEY; CDR2 reads SVGAGI. CDR3 DNA: TGTGCCAGCAGTTACTCGCTAGCGGGAGGTTCGGGGGAGCTGTTTTTT. It is translated as CASSYSLAGGSGELFF.

V and J are TRBV5-1 and TRBJ2-1; perhaps TRBD1 as D (9 bases). The CDR3 loop spans 17 amino acids. Germline loops: CDR1 SGHRS, CDR2 YFSETQ. The V and J ends lost 0 bases and 9 bases respectively, with 22 bases between them. This chain's CDR3 is CASSLGGRPTGGREQFF. The CDR3 DNA follows: TGCGCCAGCAGCTTGGGCGGGAGGCCTACAGGGGGCCGTGAGCAGTTCTTC.

This chain connects TRBV7-9 to TRBJ2-3; 11 bases line up with TRBD2. Germline assignment: CDR1 SEHNR and CDR2 FQNEAQ (reference sequence). The CDR3 contains 15 residues. After removal of 5 bases from V and 2 bases from J, the junction contained 3 bases not matched to a gene. The CDR3: CASSASGRLTDTQYF. DNA of the CDR3: TGTGCCAGCAGCGCTAGCGGGAGGCTCACAGATACGCAGTATTTT.

This chain uses TRBV19 with TRBJ2-1, with a possible D match to TRBD2 (7 bases). The length of the CDR3 is 12 residues. Per germline, CDR1 LNHDA and CDR2 SQIVND (reference sequence). V lost 7 bases and J 7 bases, leaving 11 bases between the germline ends. The chain's CDR3 is CASKGGLNEQFF. Here the CDR3 DNA reads TGTGCCAGTAAGGGGGGGCTGAATGAGCAGTTCTTC.

This clone has more than one count but fewer than ten. The V and J genes are TRBV5-5 and TRBJ1-1, with 7 bases that match TRBD1. Germline V CDR1 and CDR2: SGHKS, YYEKEE (reference sequence). The V and J ends lost 4 bases and 5 bases, in that order; junction bases with no gene match: 11. The length of the CDR3 is 15 residues. As DNA, the CDR3 is TGTGCCAGCAGCCGCCGACAGGGAAGAGAAACTGAAGCTTTCTTT. Translation: CASSRRQGRETEAFF.

The V and J genes are TRBV29-1 and TRBJ1-1; D not certain. The CDR3 is 12 residues long. The germline gives CDR1 SQVTM, CDR2 ANQGSEA. Between the trimmed V and J ends, which lost 4 bases and 5 bases, there was a span of 11 bases. CDR3 sequence: CSVGSTGTEAFF. CDR3 bases: TGCAGCGTTGGCAGCACGGGGACTGAAGCTTTCTTT.

The chain has TRBV5-4 and TRBJ2-1; a weak D match, TRBD2 (7 bases). This CDR3 spans 18 amino acids. Trimming shortened V by 4 bases and J by 4 bases, and 24 bases separated the two germline ends. In germline, CDR1 is SGHNT, CDR2 YYREEE (reference sequence). The chain's CDR3 is CASSTPGGGGAGYNEQFF. In nucleotides, the CDR3 is TGTGCCAGCAGCACGCCCGGGGGAGGGGGGGCAGGATACAATGAGCAGTTCTTC.

The CDR3 DNA is TGTGCCAGCAGCTCGGGACTAGCGGGGGGGAGGAGCACAGATACGCAGTATTTT. This sequence encodes CASSSGLAGGRSTDTQYF. The chain uses TRBV5-4 and TRBJ2-3, with 16 positions matching TRBD2. Germline V gene sequence: CDR1 SGHNT, CDR2 YYREEE (reference sequence). Germline trimming cut 3 bases from V and 0 bases from J; bases unmatched to any gene: 4. This CDR3 is built from 18 residues.

J is TRBJ1-2 and V is TRBV6-4; perhaps TRBD1 as D (5 bases). Trimming left V 7 bases short and J 2 bases short, with 17 bases between. Germline V CDR1 and CDR2: MRHNA, SNTAGT. This CDR3 contains 15 residues. The CDR3 bases are TGTGCCAGCAAGGAGGGAGGGGATCGGAACTATGGCTACACCTTC. Residues: CASKEGGDRNYGYTF.

V is TRBV7-3 and J is TRBJ2-3; the match to TRBD2 covers 11 bases. The CDR3 sequence is 14 residues long. Germline CDR1 SGHTA, CDR2 FQGTGA. The V gene end was trimmed by 8 bases and the J gene end by 3 bases; junction bases not matched to a gene: 4. Here the CDR3 DNA reads TGTGCCAGCGGTACTAGCGGGAGAACAGATACGCAGTATTTT. Amino acids: CASGTSGRTDTQYF.

The chain is built from TRBV5-4 and TRBJ1-1, with TRBD1 identical over 7 bases. Germline loops: CDR1 SGHNT, CDR2 YYREEE (reference sequence). The CDR3 is 15 amino acids. V shed 2 bases and J 2 bases; nucleotides not matched to a gene: 6. CDR3 sequence (DNA): TGTGCCAGCAGCTTCCGACAGGGTGGCAACACTGAAGCTTTCTTT. Protein: CASSFRQGGNTEAFF.

The chain has TRBV7-9 and TRBJ2-1; a weak D match, TRBD1 (5 bases). V was clipped by 5 bases and J by 0 bases, with 20 bases between them. CDR3 length: 18 amino acids. The germline V gene has CDR1 SEHNR and CDR2 FQNEAQ (reference sequence). CDR3 nucleotide sequence: TGTGCCAGCAGCCCCAGAGACCCAGCTGGGGCCTCCTACAATGAGCAGTTCTTC. Translation gives CASSPRDPAGASYNEQFF.

The rearrangement uses TRBV9 and TRBJ2-3; D is possibly TRBD2 (5 bases). Per the germline V gene, CDR1 is SGDLS and CDR2 is YYNGEE. The CDR3 sequence is 14 residues long. V lost 0 bases to trimming and J lost 2 bases, with 7 bases between them. The CDR3 here is CASSVVAITDTQYF. The DNA for the CDR3 is TGTGCCAGCAGCGTAGTAGCGATCACAGATACGCAGTATTTT.

The rearrangement links TRBV7-2 to TRBJ2-1, with D unresolved. Trimming removed 1 base from V and 4 bases from J, with 14 bases in between. The CDR3 consists of 16 residues. Germline V gene data show CDR1 as SGHTA and CDR2 as FQGNSA. The CDR3 protein is CASSLVPLSGYNEQFF. CDR3 in DNA: TGTGCCAGCAGCTTAGTCCCGCTCTCCGGGTACAATGAGCAGTTCTTC.

V usage is TRBV29-1 and J usage is TRBJ1-1; 7 bases align to TRBD1. Germline CDR1 and CDR2: SQVTM and ANQGSEA. Trimming took 7 bases from V and 9 from J; bases not matched to a gene: 14. There are 13 residues in the CDR3. The CDR3 sequence is CSGGVNGDSQAFF. CDR3 in DNA: TGCAGCGGCGGAGTCAATGGGGACAGTCAAGCTTTCTTT.

The chain joins TRBV7-2 to TRBJ1-4; TRBD1 agrees at 10 bases. The CDR3 sequence is 17 residues long. The J segment lost 5 bases and the V segment lost 5 bases, leaving 11 bases of the junction unmatched. Germline V CDR1 and CDR2: SGHTA, FQGNSA. The CDR3 DNA reads TGTGCCAGCAGCCCAATAAAGGGACAGGGGACCAATGAAAAACTGTTTTTT. Translating gives CASSPIKGQGTNEKLFF.

This chain joins TRBV19 and TRBJ2-4; 8 bases are shared with TRBD1. The CDR3 runs 17 residues. The V gene end was trimmed by 0 bases and the J gene end by 0 bases; junction bases not matched to a gene: 4. CDR1 and CDR2 (germline): LNHDA, SQIVND (reference sequence). This chain's CDR3 is CASSIEGQALAKNIQYF. CDR3 sequence (DNA): TGTGCCAGTAGTATAGAGGGACAGGCACTAGCCAAAAACATTCAGTACTTC.

The gene calls are TRBV6-4 and TRBJ2-3, with TRBD2 identical over 7 bases. The CDR3 contains 14 residues. Germline V gene data show CDR1 as MRHNA and CDR2 as SNTAGT. Unmatched junction bases numbered 6, after V lost 4 bases and J lost 5 bases. The CDR3: CASSASGEGDTQYF. CDR3 in DNA: TGTGCCAGCAGTGCCAGCGGGGAAGGAGATACGCAGTATTTT.

The chain's CDR3 is CASRGGRARLNQPQHF. Here the CDR3 DNA reads TGTGCCAGCAGAGGCGGGAGGGCCCGGCTCAATCAGCCCCAGCATTTT. This rearrangement joins TRBV28 to TRBJ1-5; D unresolved. This CDR3 is built from 16 residues. Trimming cost V 6 bases and J 3 bases, with 18 bases left between them. Germline values: CDR1 MDHEN, CDR2 SYDVKM.

The V gene is TRBV9, the J gene TRBJ2-1; D might be TRBD2 (6 bases). There are 16 residues in the CDR3. Germline CDR1 SGDLS, CDR2 YYNGEE. V was trimmed by 0 bases and J by 4 bases, leaving 14 bases between them. This chain's CDR3 is CASSVALGGKYNEQFF. DNA for the CDR3: TGTGCCAGCAGCGTAGCCCTTGGCGGGAAGTACAATGAGCAGTTCTTC.